This T cell receptor (beta chain) was retrieved from a study of T-cell memory formation after mild COVID-19. General study results and limits: Cross-reactive memory seemingly joined, as some responding clones were found in pre-infection memory. SARS-CoV-2 specificity of second-wave clones peaking day 37 was unconfirmed.

Constant-segment-primed 5'RACE gave TCR alpha and TCR beta cDNA libraries with sample barcodes and UMIs. Using its own MiXCR run on the 5' RACE reads, TCRdb lists one record per CDR3 protein. The sample records around 200,000 distinct CDR3 sequences, 15% to 20% being singletons. V was trimmed by 2 bases and J by 5 bases, leaving 22 bases between them. Germline-derived CDR1 and CDR2 are LNHDA and SQIVND (reference sequence). CDR3 length equals 18 residues. As for this clonotype: Its target is unknown.

The sequenced material came from PBMCs or a T cell subset sorted from them (not recorded which). This clonotype originated in an adult woman who had mild COVID-19 (a few samples of this study predate the infection). Cell type and time point are not known. The genes are TRBV19 and TRBJ2-1, with D tentatively TRBD2 (8 bases). CDR3 region: CASSIPGGASGSDNEQFF. The CDR3 DNA sequence: TGTGCCAGTAGTATACCAGGGGGGGCTAGCGGGTCGGACAATGAGCAGTTCTTC.